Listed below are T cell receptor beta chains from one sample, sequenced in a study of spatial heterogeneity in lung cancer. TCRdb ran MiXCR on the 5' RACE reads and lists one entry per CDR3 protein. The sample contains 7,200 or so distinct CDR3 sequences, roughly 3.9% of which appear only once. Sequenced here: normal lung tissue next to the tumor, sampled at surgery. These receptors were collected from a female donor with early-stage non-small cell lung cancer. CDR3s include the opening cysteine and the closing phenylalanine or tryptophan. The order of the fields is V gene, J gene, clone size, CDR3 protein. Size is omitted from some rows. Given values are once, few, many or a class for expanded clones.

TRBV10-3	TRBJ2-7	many	CAISESGGVNEQYF
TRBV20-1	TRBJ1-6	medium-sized	CSAREQGRLSSYNSPLHF
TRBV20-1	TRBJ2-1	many	CSAPGRTNEQFF
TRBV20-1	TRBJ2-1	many	CSARIRLYNEQFF
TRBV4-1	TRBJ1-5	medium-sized	CASSRAPNRGHSNQPQHF
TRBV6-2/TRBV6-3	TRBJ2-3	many	CASSYVAGADTQYF
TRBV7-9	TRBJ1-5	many	CASSLGTGFNQPQHF
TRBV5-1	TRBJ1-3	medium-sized	CASSLGQGSLSGNTIYF
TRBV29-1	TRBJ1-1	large	CSAGGFDTEAFF
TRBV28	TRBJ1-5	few	CASKGIYSNQPQHF
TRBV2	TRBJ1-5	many	CASNLNGDVGPQHF
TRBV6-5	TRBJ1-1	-	CASNRGQNTEAFF
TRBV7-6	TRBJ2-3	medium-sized	CASSRSTGVRTDTQYF
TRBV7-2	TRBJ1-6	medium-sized	CASSLDRGSYNSPLHF
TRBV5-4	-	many	CASSLRPMDTQHF
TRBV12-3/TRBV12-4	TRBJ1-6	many	CASSFTALDSPLHF
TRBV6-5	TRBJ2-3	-	CASFGLAGSTDTQYF
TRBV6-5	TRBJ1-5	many	CASSSVGNQPQHF
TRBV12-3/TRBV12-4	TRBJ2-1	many	CASSVMSSDNEQFF
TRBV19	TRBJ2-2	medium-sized	CASSIDLSGELFF
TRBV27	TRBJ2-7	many	CASTSSMGTYEQYF
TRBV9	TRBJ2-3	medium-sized	CASSVGGTDTQYF
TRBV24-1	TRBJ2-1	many	CATSDGGTPDNEQFF
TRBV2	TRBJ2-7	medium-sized	CASRQRYEQYF
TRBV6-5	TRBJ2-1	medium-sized	CASSSSGGGNEQFF
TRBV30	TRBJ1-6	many	CAWRGQINSPLHF
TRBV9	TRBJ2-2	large	CASSVYDGELFF
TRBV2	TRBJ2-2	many	CASSPRTGTNTGELFF
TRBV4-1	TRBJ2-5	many	CASSQVPASGEETQYF
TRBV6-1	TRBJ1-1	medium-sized	CASRPWTGMNTEAFF
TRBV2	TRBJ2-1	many	CASRPGINNEQFF
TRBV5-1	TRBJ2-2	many	CASKLGTNTGELFF
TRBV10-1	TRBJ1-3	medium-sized	CASSESSGASGNTIYF
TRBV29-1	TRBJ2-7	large	CSVEDLGYRGSYEQYF
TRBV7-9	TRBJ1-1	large	CASPQGDGTEAFF
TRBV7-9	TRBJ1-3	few	CASSRLKSSGNTIYF
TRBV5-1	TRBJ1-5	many	CASSLTGGGNQPQHF
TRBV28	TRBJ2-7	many	CASSGGIYEQYF
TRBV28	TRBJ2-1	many	CASSLGGEGEQFF
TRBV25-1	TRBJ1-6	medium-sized	CASRTGTGFSPLHF
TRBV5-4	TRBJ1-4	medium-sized	CASSSHRDRGLSEEKLFF
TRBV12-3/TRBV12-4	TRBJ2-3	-	CASSLGTSMTDTQYF
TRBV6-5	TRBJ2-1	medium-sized	CASSYQSSSYNEQFF
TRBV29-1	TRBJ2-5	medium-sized	CSVDVAGVVKTQYF
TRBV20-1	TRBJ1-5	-	CSASKGLGQPRHF
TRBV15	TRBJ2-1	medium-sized	CATSRVAGASYNEQFF